This T cell receptor (beta chain) was documented in a study of T-cell memory formation after mild COVID-19. Study details: Most TCR clusters belonged to a single donor. Findings of the study overall: There were some responding clones in pre-infection memory, which suggested that cross-reactive memory had joined. Specificity for SARS-CoV-2 was not confirmed among the second-wave clones peaking on day 37.

TCRdb re-called the 5' RACE reads through MiXCR, storing one row per CDR3 protein. The sample records 250,000 or so distinct CDR3 sequences, 15% to 20% being singletons. This clonotype was seen only a few times. What it binds is not known. This CDR3 is 14 amino acids long. J gave up 2 bases and V 4 bases, and 6 bases lay outside the gene matches. The germline V gene has CDR1 SGHKS and CDR2 YYEKEE (reference sequence). The sequenced material came from PBMCs or a T cell subset sorted from them (not recorded which). This sequence was found in a man in his late teens or twenties who had mild COVID-19 (a few samples of this study predate the infection). Cell type and time point are not known. The V and J genes are TRBV5-5 and TRBJ2-7, with 7 bases matching TRBD1. CDR3 DNA sequence: TGTGCCAGCAGCCTCCGGGACAGCCCCTACGAGCAGTACTTC. Encoded protein: CASSLRDSPYEQYF.